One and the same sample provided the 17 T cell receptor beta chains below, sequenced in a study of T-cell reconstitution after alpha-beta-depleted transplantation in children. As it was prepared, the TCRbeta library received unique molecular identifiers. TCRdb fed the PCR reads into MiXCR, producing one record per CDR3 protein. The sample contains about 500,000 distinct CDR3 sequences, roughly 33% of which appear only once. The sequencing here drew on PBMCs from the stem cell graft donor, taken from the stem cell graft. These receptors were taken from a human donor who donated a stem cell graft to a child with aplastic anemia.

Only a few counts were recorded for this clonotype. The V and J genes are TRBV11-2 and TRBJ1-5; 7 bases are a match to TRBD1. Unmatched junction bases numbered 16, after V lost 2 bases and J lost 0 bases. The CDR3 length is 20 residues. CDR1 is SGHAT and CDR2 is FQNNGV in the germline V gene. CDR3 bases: TGTGCCAGCAGCTTATACACACGTACCGGGACAGCGTATAGCAATCAGCCCCAGCATTTT. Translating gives CASSLYTRTGTAYSNQPQHF.

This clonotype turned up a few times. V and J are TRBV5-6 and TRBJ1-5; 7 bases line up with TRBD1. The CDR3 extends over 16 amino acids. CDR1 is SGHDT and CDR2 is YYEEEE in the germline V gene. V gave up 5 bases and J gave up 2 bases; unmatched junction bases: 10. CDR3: CASSSTGLKRNQPQHF. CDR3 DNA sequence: TGTGCCAGCAGTTCGACAGGGTTGAAACGCAATCAGCCCCAGCATTTT.

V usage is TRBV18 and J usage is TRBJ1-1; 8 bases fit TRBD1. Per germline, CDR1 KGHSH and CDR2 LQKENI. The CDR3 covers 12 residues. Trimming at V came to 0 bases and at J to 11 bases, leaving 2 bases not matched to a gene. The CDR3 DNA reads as TGTGCCAGCTCACCACCGGACAGGGACGCTTTCTTT. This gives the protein CASSPPDRDAFF.

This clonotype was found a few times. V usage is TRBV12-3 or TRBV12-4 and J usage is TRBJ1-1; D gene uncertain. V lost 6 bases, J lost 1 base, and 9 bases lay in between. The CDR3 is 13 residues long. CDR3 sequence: CASSVIPNTEAFF. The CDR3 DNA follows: TGTGCCAGCAGCGTCATCCCGAACACTGAAGCTTTCTTT.

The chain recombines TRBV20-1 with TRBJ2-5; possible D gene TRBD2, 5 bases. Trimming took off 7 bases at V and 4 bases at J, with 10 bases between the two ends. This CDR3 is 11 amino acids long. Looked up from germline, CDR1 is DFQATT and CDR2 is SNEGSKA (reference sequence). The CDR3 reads CSGERGETQYF. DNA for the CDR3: TGCAGTGGGGAACGGGGAGAGACCCAGTACTTC.

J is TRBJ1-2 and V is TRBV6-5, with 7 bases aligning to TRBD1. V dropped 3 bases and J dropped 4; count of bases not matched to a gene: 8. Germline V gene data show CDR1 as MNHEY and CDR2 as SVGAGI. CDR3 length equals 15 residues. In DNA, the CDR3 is TGTGCCAGCAGTTATCAGGGTGGGACAGCCTATGGCTACACCTTC. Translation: CASSYQGGTAYGYTF.

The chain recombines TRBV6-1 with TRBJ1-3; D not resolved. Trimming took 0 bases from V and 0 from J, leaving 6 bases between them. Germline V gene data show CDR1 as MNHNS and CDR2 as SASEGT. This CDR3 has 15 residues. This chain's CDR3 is CASSEASGSGNTIYF. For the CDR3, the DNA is TGTGCCAGCAGTGAAGCGTCGGGCTCTGGAAACACCATATATTTT.

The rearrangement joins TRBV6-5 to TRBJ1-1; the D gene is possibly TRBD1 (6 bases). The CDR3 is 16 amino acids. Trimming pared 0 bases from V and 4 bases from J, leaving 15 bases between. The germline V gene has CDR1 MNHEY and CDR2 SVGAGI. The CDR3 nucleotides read TGTGCCAGCAGTTACTCCTGGACAGCGACGGGCACTGAAGCTTTCTTT. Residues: CASSYSWTATGTEAFF.

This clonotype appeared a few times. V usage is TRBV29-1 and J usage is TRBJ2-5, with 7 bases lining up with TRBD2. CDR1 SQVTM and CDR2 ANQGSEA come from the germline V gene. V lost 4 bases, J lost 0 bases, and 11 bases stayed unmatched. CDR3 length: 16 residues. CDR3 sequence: CSVGGGLDTYQETQYF. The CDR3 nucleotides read TGCAGCGTTGGGGGAGGGCTGGACACCTACCAAGAGACCCAGTACTTC.

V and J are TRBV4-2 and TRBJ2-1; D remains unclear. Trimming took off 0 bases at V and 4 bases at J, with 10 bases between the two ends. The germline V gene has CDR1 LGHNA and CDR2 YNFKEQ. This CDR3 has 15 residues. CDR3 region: CASSQDWRPYNEQFF. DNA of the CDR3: TGTGCCAGCAGCCAAGATTGGCGGCCTTACAATGAGCAGTTCTTC.

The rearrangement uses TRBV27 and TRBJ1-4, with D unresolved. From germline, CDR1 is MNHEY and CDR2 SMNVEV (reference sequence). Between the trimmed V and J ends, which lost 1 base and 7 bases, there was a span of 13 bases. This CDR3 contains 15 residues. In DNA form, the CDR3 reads TGTGCCAGCAGTTTATTGGGGATGGAGGGTGAAAAACTGTTTTTT. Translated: CASSLLGMEGEKLFF.

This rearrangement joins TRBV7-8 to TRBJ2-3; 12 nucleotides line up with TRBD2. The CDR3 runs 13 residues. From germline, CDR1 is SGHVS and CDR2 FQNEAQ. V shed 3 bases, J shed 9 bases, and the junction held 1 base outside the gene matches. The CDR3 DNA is TGTGCCAGCAGCTTCGGACTAGCGGGAACGCAGTATTTT. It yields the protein CASSFGLAGTQYF.

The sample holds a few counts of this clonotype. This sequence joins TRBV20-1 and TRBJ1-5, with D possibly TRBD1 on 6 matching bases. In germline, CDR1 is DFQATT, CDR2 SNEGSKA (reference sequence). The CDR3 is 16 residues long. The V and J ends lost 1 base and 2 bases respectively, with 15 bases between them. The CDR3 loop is CSARVGGNRGNQPQHF. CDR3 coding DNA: TGCAGTGCTAGAGTCGGAGGGAACAGGGGCAATCAGCCCCAGCATTTT.

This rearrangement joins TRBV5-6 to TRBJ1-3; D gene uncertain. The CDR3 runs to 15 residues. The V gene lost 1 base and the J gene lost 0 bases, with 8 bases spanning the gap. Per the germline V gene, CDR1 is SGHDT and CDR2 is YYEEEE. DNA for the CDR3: TGTGCCAGCAGCTTGAGGCCTACCTCTGGAAACACCATATATTTT. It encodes CASSLRPTSGNTIYF.

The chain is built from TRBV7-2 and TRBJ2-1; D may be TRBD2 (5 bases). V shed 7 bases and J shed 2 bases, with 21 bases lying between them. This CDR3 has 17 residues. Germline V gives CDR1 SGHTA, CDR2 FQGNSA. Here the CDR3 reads CASTSMPVLATYNEQFF. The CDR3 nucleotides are TGTGCCAGCACCTCAATGCCCGTTTTAGCGACCTACAATGAGCAGTTCTTC.

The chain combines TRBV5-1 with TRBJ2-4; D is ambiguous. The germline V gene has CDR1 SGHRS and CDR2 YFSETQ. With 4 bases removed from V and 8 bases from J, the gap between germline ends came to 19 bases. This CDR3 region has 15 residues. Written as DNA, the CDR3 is TGCGCCAGCAGCCCCCGGGCGGATAATAGAGACATTCAGTACTTC. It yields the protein CASSPRADNRDIQYF.

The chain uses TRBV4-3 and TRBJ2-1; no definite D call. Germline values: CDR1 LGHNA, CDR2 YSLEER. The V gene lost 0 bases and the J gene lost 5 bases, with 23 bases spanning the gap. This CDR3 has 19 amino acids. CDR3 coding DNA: TGCGCCAGCAGCCAAGATCATAGAGCTTTCGCGGACCCTGACAATGAGCAGTTCTTC. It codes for CASSQDHRAFADPDNEQFF.